This T cell receptor beta chain originates from a study of blood T cell repertoires in COVID-19. About the study: Acute and convalescent COVID-19 specimens originated in the United States, Italy and Spain. T cells, B-cell-depleted T cells, or PBMCs provided the cDNA or gDNA that served as material.

In the original workflow: Amplification of reference gene primers was used by the study to estimate nucleated cell counts. Produced via immunoSEQ multiplex PCR; TCRdb's table is partial and in-frame only. V, J and clone size reflect that table, while D and trimming were determined from the DNA. The sample consists of roughly 39,000 clones, approximately 89% of them appearing once. Unmatched junction bases numbered 7, after V lost 6 bases and J lost 6 bases. The CDR3 covers 14 residues. Germline values: CDR1 DFQATT, CDR2 SNEGSKA (reference sequence). The chain couples TRBV20-1 to TRBJ2-1, with TRBD2 identical over 11 bases. The clonotype originates from a woman aged 70-85 years with acute or convalescent COVID-19. The sequenced sample was peripheral blood. CDR3 sequence (DNA): TGCAGTGCAAGTAGCGGGGGGGCCTTCAATGAGCAGTTCTTC. It is translated as CSASSGGAFNEQFF.